The rows below give T cell receptor beta chains drawn from one sample of a study of CD8 T cells in ankylosing spondylitis. In TCRdb, the 5' RACE reads were re-called with MiXCR into one record per CDR3 protein. The sample lists a few hundred thousand distinct CDR3 sequences; about an eighth were seen once. Input material: blood, either unsorted or a sorted T cell fraction (not recorded which). Every receptor here comes from a male donor with ankylosing spondylitis. The CDR3 runs from the conserved cysteine through the conserved F or W. D genes are given only for firm matches. The size field is filled for only some rows; it gives once, few, many or a size class.

>TRBV10-3|TRBJ1-3|NA|TRBD1
CAISGQGSGNTIYF
TGTGCCATCAGCGGACAGGGCTCTGGAAACACCATATATTTT
>TRBV2|TRBJ2-7|NA|TRBD1
CASTKGQGAREQYF
TGTGCCAGCACCAAGGGACAGGGGGCGAGGGAGCAGTACTTC
>TRBV5-5|TRBJ1-5|NA|NA
CASSFSGNQPQHF
TGTGCCAGCAGCTTTTCAGGGAATCAGCCCCAGCATTTT
>TRBV4-2|TRBJ2-5|NA|NA
CASSRRTEETQYF
TGTGCCAGCAGCCGCCGGACAGAAGAGACCCAGTACTTC
>TRBV20-1|TRBJ1-1|few|TRBD1
CSARDDRDTEAFF
TGCAGTGCTAGAGATGACAGGGACACTGAAGCTTTCTTT
>TRBV25-1|TRBJ1-4|few|NA
CASSEFDGNEKLFF
TGTGCCAGCAGTGAATTCGACGGTAATGAAAAACTGTTTTTT
>TRBV5-1|TRBJ2-4|many|NA
CASSSGLAKNIQYF
TGCGCCAGCAGTTCAGGACTAGCCAAAAACATTCAGTACTTC
>TRBV7-9|TRBJ2-7|NA|NA
CASSPPRGFGSYEQYF
TGTGCCAGCAGCCCTCCCCGAGGCTTCGGATCCTACGAGCAGTACTTC
>TRBV19|TRBJ2-1|NA|NA
CAAGWGSYNEQFF
TGTGCCGCCGGGTGGGGGTCCTACAATGAGCAGTTCTTC
>TRBV9|TRBJ2-4|NA|NA
CASSVDGSSAKNIQYF
TGTGCCAGCAGCGTAGATGGTAGTTCTGCCAAAAACATTCAGTACTTC
>TRBV30|TRBJ1-2|once|NA
CAWSAGGRDYGYTF
TGTGCCTGGAGTGCCGGAGGCAGGGACTATGGCTACACCTTC
>TRBV7-8|TRBJ1-1|NA|NA
CASSFKSMNTEAFF
TGTGCCAGCAGCTTTAAGAGTATGAACACTGAAGCTTTCTTT
>TRBV5-1|TRBJ2-1|many|TRBD1
CASSWDSNEQFF
TGCGCCAGCAGCTGGGACAGCAATGAGCAGTTCTTC
>TRBV3-1|TRBJ2-2|NA|NA
CASSQLDGELFF
TGTGCCAGCAGCCAACTAGACGGGGAGCTGTTTTTT
>TRBV7-7|TRBJ1-5|NA|NA
CASSVGLGQPQHF
TGTGCCAGCAGCGTGGGACTAGGTCAGCCCCAGCATTTT
>TRBV7-2|TRBJ2-2|NA|NA
CASSLWESTGELFF
TGTGCCAGCAGCTTATGGGAGAGCACCGGGGAGCTGTTTTTT
>TRBV20-1|TRBJ2-1|few|NA
CSARRSGEPMQFF
TGCAGTGCTAGAAGGTCGGGAGAGCCGATGCAGTTCTTC
>TRBV10-2|TRBJ2-1|few|NA
CASQEGYNEQFF
TGCGCCAGTCAGGAGGGATACAATGAGCAGTTCTTC